These 14 T cell receptor beta chains share one sample of origin, sequenced in a study of blood T cells in healthy people across ages. The use of a sample-barcoded 5' primer and a J-beta primer mix characterized a second PCR of 7 to 11 cycles. MiXCR, applied by TCRdb to the 5' RACE reads, yields one record per CDR3 protein. This sample has 700,000 or so distinct CDR3 sequences, with 20% to 25% found just once. Sequenced material: blood. These receptors all stem from a man aged 70 or older in good health.

This clonotype showed up many times. The chain uses TRBV12-3 or TRBV12-4 and TRBJ1-3; no reliable D call. The CDR3 is made up of 12 amino acids. Trimming took 6 bases from V and 3 from J, leaving 6 bases between them. The CDR3 loop is CASSLGGNTIYF. The CDR3 DNA is TGTGCCAGCAGCTTGGGTGGAAACACCATATATTTT.

The CDR3 coding sequence is TGTGCCAGCAGCTTGGGATCGAAATACACAGATACGCAGTATTTT. It translates to CASSLGSKYTDTQYF. The genes are TRBV5-6 and TRBJ2-3, with no clear D. Looked up from germline, CDR1 is SGHDT and CDR2 is YYEEEE. The length of the CDR3 is 15 residues. Trimming shortened V by 0 bases and J by 2 bases, and 10 bases separated the two germline ends. Supplemented by reference TRBV5-6 and TRBJ2-3, the full variable domain reads DAGVTQSPTHLIKTRGQQVTLRCSPKSGHDTVSWYQQALGQGPQFIFQYYEEEERQRGNFPDRFSGHQFPNYSSELNVNALLLGDSALYLCASSLGSKYTDTQYFGPGTRLTVL.

In this sample, this clonotype turned up a few times. J is TRBJ2-7 and V is TRBV11-2; tentative D call: TRBD1 (5 bases). There are 15 residues in the CDR3. The V and J ends lost 5 bases and 2 bases respectively, with 16 bases between them. Germline CDR1 reads SGHAT; CDR2 reads FQNNGV. The chain's CDR3 is CASSRIRESAYEQYF. The CDR3 bases are TGTGCCAGCAGCCGGATCAGGGAATCCGCCTACGAGCAGTACTTC.

This clonotype was seen at least ten times. The chain recombines TRBV29-1 with TRBJ1-1; D is unclear. The CDR3 extends over 11 amino acids. Trimming removed 6 bases from V and 2 bases from J, with 7 bases in between. Germline lookup yields CDR1 SQVTM and CDR2 ANQGSEA. The CDR3 DNA follows: TGCAGCGTCGCTGACAACACTGAAGCTTTCTTT. Protein sequence: CSVADNTEAFF.

The chain uses TRBV5-1 and TRBJ2-1; tentative D call: TRBD2 (6 bases). V shed 0 bases and J shed 2 bases, with 15 bases lying between them. The CDR3 runs 17 residues. Germline V lookup: CDR1 SGHRS, CDR2 YFSETQ. The CDR3 DNA sequence: TGCGCCAGCAGCTTGGGCCGGAGGGCTCAGACCTACAATGAGCAGTTCTTC. Translated: CASSLGRRAQTYNEQFF.

This rearrangement joins TRBV20-1 to TRBJ2-4; 9 positions match TRBD2. V trimming: 4 bases; J trimming: 8 bases; junction bases outside the gene matches: 6. The CDR3 covers 13 residues. In germline, CDR1 is DFQATT, CDR2 SNEGSKA (reference sequence). CDR3 sequence reads: CSATRGGRYIQYF. The CDR3 DNA follows: TGCAGTGCTACGCGGGGGGGCAGATACATTCAGTACTTC.

This clonotype came up many times. A read error may produce the germline difference seen at one junction end. This chain connects TRBV5-1 to TRBJ2-3; 7 bases fit TRBD2. The germline gives CDR1 SGHRS, CDR2 YFSETQ. CDR3 length: 15 amino acids. In DNA, the CDR3 is TGTGCCAGCAGCTTAGTGGCGGGGGGCACAGATACGCAGTATTTT. This encodes CASSLVAGGTDTQYF.

This chain connects TRBV28 to TRBJ1-1; weak D call: TRBD1 (5 bases). Germline values: CDR1 MDHEN, CDR2 SYDVKM. Trimming stripped 3 bases from V and 1 base from J, with 9 bases between. The CDR3 extends over 14 amino acids. Here the CDR3 reads CASSLVQENTEAFF. The CDR3 DNA reads TGTGCCAGCAGTTTGGTACAGGAGAACACTGAAGCTTTCTTT.

This clonotype was seen only a few times. The rearrangement links TRBV3-1 to TRBJ1-5; maybe TRBD1 (6 bases). The germline V gene has CDR1 LGHDT and CDR2 YNNKEL (reference sequence). V was pared by 1 base and J by 4 bases, with 11 bases between. The CDR3 has 15 residues. The CDR3 region is CASSQGRGFNQPQHF. The CDR3 nucleotides read TGTGCCAGCAGCCAAGGAAGGGGGTTTAATCAGCCCCAGCATTTT.

The chain couples TRBV29-1 to TRBJ2-5, with 8 bases lining up with TRBD2. J was trimmed by 4 bases and V by 3 bases; bases with no gene match: 7. Germline CDR1 SQVTM, CDR2 ANQGSEA. This CDR3 region has 14 residues. Written as DNA, the CDR3 is TGCAGCGTTGATCGGGGGGGTGTCGGAGAGACCCAGTACTTC. Its translation is CSVDRGGVGETQYF.

This clonotype was counted a few times. The V gene is TRBV20-1, the J gene TRBJ2-5, with TRBD2 matching 14 bases. Germline CDR1 DFQATT, CDR2 SNEGSKA (reference sequence). The J segment lost 4 bases and the V segment lost 2 bases, leaving 3 bases of the junction unmatched. This CDR3 contains 15 residues. The CDR3 reads CSARTTSGGAETQYF. The CDR3 bases are TGCAGTGCTAGAACGACTAGCGGGGGGGCAGAGACCCAGTACTTC.

The chain couples TRBV25-1 to TRBJ1-1, with no clear D. This CDR3 is 14 amino acids long. Germline assignment: CDR1 MGHDK and CDR2 SYGVNS. V was trimmed by 1 base and J by 5 bases, leaving 11 bases between them. CDR3 protein: CASSESVSGTEAFF. The DNA of the CDR3 is TGTGCCAGCAGTGAATCCGTGAGTGGGACTGAAGCTTTCTTT.

This clonotype showed up just a few times. The chain carries TRBV12-3 or TRBV12-4 and TRBJ1-6; 8 nucleotides match TRBD1. V lost 3 bases and J lost 10; bases outside the gene matches: 5. This CDR3 spans 14 amino acids. The CDR3 region has the DNA TGTGCCAGCAGTTTTCAGGGGGCACGATCACCCCTCCACTTT. This sequence encodes CASSFQGARSPLHF.

The chain carries TRBV20-1 and TRBJ1-2; 10 bases are a match to TRBD1. This CDR3 is 14 amino acids long. Trimming cost V 3 bases and J 7 bases; bases outside gene matches: 8. Germline loops: CDR1 DFQATT, CDR2 SNEGSKA (reference sequence). The CDR3 loop is CSASRGQGQRGYTF. The CDR3 nucleotides are TGCAGTGCTAGTAGGGGACAGGGGCAACGTGGCTACACCTTC.